The rows below give T cell receptor beta chains drawn from one sample of a study of T cell clones after liver transplantation. Profiling relied on immunoSEQ multiplex PCR, and the TCRdb table lists in-frame clones only, not all of them. The table has about 15,000 clones, approximately 81% seen once. This specimen was CD8+ T cells from blood, taken approximately 4 years after liver transplant. The receptor set was obtained from a human patient who received a liver transplant. Some T cells may be provided by the graft donor. The CDR3 runs from the conserved cysteine through the conserved F or W. The D gene is left open where the match is weak. Expanded clones are given a class, and other clones once, few, many or no size at all.

>TRBD1|TRBV4-1|TRBJ1-4|once
TGCGCCAGCAGTTCACTCCAGGGGGCGGGACTGTTTTTT
CASSSLQGAGLFF
>NA|TRBV4-1|TRBJ2-3|NA
TGCGCCAGCAGCCAAGAGATTTCGGGGGCCGAGGGAGATACGCAGTATTTT
CASSQEISGAEGDTQYF
>TRBD1|TRBV29-1|TRBJ1-4|NA
TGCAGCGTTGGGGACAGGGGGCGCCTACGTGAAAAACTGTTTTTT
CSVGDRGRLREKLFF
>NA|TRBV6-9|TRBJ2-7|NA
TGTGCCAGCACCTCCGAGGGTTTTCCTGGGTCCTACGAGCAGTACTTC
CASTSEGFPGSYEQYF
>NA|TRBV2|TRBJ1-2|NA
TGTGCCAGCAGGGGGCAGATCTATGGCTACACCTTC
CASRGQIYGYTF
>NA|TRBV7-9|TRBJ1-2|NA
TGTGCCAGCAGCTCACCGGTCTCAACCCTCTATGGCTACACCTTC
CASSSPVSTLYGYTF
>TRBD2|TRBV4-1|TRBJ2-7|NA
TGCGCCAGCAGCATCGGACTAGCGGGGGACCACTACGAGCAGTACTTC
CASSIGLAGDHYEQYF
>NA|TRBV14|TRBJ1-1|NA
TGTGCCAGCAGCCAAGAAGGTTTCTGGGCTTTCTTT
CASSQEGFWAFF
>NA|TRBV4-2|TRBJ2-7|NA
TGTGCCAGCAGCCGCGTCGAGGACTACGAGCAGTACTTC
CASSRVEDYEQYF
>TRBD1|TRBV7-9|TRBJ1-4|NA
TGTGCCAGCAGCCAGATAGGGGGCTCGGATTCTAATGAAAAACTGTTTTTT
CASSQIGGSDSNEKLFF
>NA|TRBV27|TRBJ2-7|NA
TGTGCCAGCAGTTTTGGCCGTTCCCTCGAGCAGTACTTC
CASSFGRSLEQYF
>NA|TRBV21-1|TRBJ2-7|NA
TGTGCCCCCTCCGAAAAGGGGAAGTACTTC
CAPSEKGKYF
>NA|TRBV13|TRBJ2-7|NA
TGTGCCAGCAGTTTGAGGGCCTACGAGCAGTACTTC
CASSLRAYEQYF
>NA|TRBV28|TRBJ1-5|NA
TGTGCCAGCAGTTTGGACTTGGGCAATCAGCCCCAGCATTTT
CASSLDLGNQPQHF
>TRBD1|TRBV19|TRBJ1-6|NA
TGTGCCACCGGGACAGGAGACAATTCACCCCTCCACTTT
CATGTGDNSPLHF
>NA|TRBV5-5|TRBJ1-1|NA
TGTGCCAGCAGCTTCAGGACTGAAGCTTTCTTT
CASSFRTEAFF
>TRBD2|TRBV6-6|TRBJ2-2|NA
TGTGCCAGCAGTTACGGGGCGGGAGGGCCTGGCGGGGAGCTGTTTTTT
CASSYGAGGPGGELFF
>TRBD2|TRBV27|TRBJ2-3|NA
TGTGCCAGCGGCCGGACTAGCGGACAGACACAGGATACGCAGTATTTT
CASGRTSGQTQDTQYF
>NA|TRBV19|TRBJ2-7|NA
TGTGCCAGTAGTACTAGCGCAGGCGCCTACGAGCAGTACTTC
CASSTSAGAYEQYF
>NA|TRBV14|TRBJ1-5|NA
TGTGCCAATAGTATTTGTGATGTATATCAGCCCCAGCATTTT
CANSICDVYQPQHF
>TRBD1|TRBV18|TRBJ2-5|NA
TGTGCCAGCTCACCATCAAGACAGGGGCCGGCGGAGACCCAGTACTTC
CASSPSRQGPAETQYF
>NA|TRBV11-2|TRBJ2-7|few
TGTGCCAGCAGCTTAGGGTTCACCGAGCAGTACTTC
CASSLGFTEQYF
>NA|TRBV4-3|TRBJ1-2|NA
TGCGCCAGCAGCCAAGTATCAACAGGCTTCGATGGCTACACCTTC
CASSQVSTGFDGYTF
>NA|TRBV7-9|TRBJ2-3|NA
TGTGCCAGCAGCTTAGGTCAAGGGATGGGGACAGATACGCAGTATTTT
CASSLGQGMGTDTQYF
>NA|TRBV4-1|TRBJ2-1|NA
TGCGCCAGCAGCCAGGCATTTAGTGAACCTTACAATGAGCAGTTCTTC
CASSQAFSEPYNEQFF
>NA|TRBV27|TRBJ2-7|NA
TGTGCCAGCAGTTCCCCAGTCTCCTACGAGCAGTACTTC
CASSSPVSYEQYF
>TRBD2|TRBV19|TRBJ2-2|NA
TGTGCCAGTAACCCCGTGCTAGCGGGAGCCGGGGAGCTGTTTTTT
CASNPVLAGAGELFF
>TRBD2|TRBV10-3|TRBJ2-3|NA
TGTGCCATCCGACTAGCGGTACCAGATACGCAGTGTTTT
CAIRLAVPDTQCF
>NA|TRBV27|TRBJ1-1|NA
TGTGCCAGCAGTTCACCGCATGTCGGGAAGGAAGCTTTCTTT
CASSSPHVGKEAFF
>NA|TRBV11-2|TRBJ2-2|NA
TGTGCCAGCAGCTTATCGACTGAACCAAGCCATATAAACACCGGGGAGCTGTTTTTT
CASSLSTEPSHINTGELFF
>TRBD1|TRBV19|TRBJ1-2|NA
TGTGCCAGTAGTCAAGGACAGGCACTATTCAACTATGGCTACACCTTC
CASSQGQALFNYGYTF
>NA|TRBV5-1|TRBJ2-1|NA
TGCGCCAGCAGCGACCGGGAGCGCAATGAGCAGTTCTTC
CASSDRERNEQFF
>NA|TRBV7-2|TRBJ1-1|NA
TGTGCCAGCAGCACTTTGACAGTGGGGAACACTGAAGCTTTCTTT
CASSTLTVGNTEAFF
>TRBD2|TRBV5-6|TRBJ2-7|few
TGTGCCAGCAGCTTAGGCGGGGACTACTACGAGCAGTACTTC
CASSLGGDYYEQYF
>NA|TRBV19|TRBJ2-7|NA
TGTGCCAGTAGTAGTGATTGGGACCCCTACGAGCAGTACTTC
CASSSDWDPYEQYF
>NA|TRBV2|TRBJ1-2|few
TGTGCCGGCAATCGTGGGGATAACTATGGCTACACCTTC
CAGNRGDNYGYTF
>NA|TRBV7-9|TRBJ1-1|NA
TGTGCCAGCAGCTTCAGAGGATCCACCACTGAAGCTTTCTTT
CASSFRGSTTEAFF
>TRBD1|TRBV5-1|TRBJ2-2|NA
TGCGCCAGCAGCTTAACACAGGGGCGTAGCGGGGAGCTGTTTTTT
CASSLTQGRSGELFF
>TRBD1|TRBV6-5|TRBJ1-5|NA
TGTGCCAGCAGCACGGGACAGGGTTATGGACAGCCCCAGCATTTT
CASSTGQGYGQPQHF
>TRBD1|TRBV7-3|TRBJ1-1|NA
TGTGCCAGCAGCTTATCAGGGGGCACTGAAGCTTTCTTT
CASSLSGGTEAFF
>TRBD2|TRBV19|TRBJ2-7|NA
TGTGCCAGTAGATTAGCGGGAGGGAACGAGCAGTACTTC
CASRLAGGNEQYF
>NA|TRBV5-1|TRBJ2-7|NA
TGCGCCAGCAGCTACACCAGCTCCTACGAGCAGTACTTC
CASSYTSSYEQYF
>NA|TRBV7-3|TRBJ2-3|NA
TGTGCCAGCAGCTTACTCCCCTCGACAGATACGCAGTATTTT
CASSLLPSTDTQYF
>NA|TRBV7-9|TRBJ1-2|NA
TGTGCCAGCAGTTCTATGATTGCGGGGGTTCCCTATGGCTACACCTTC
CASSSMIAGVPYGYTF
>TRBD1|TRBV6-5|TRBJ1-1|NA
TGTGCCAGCAGTTACACCGGGACAGCTGAAGCTTTCTTT
CASSYTGTAEAFF
>NA|TRBV19|TRBJ1-1|few
TGTGCCAGTAGTATGTGGGCCAGCACTGAAGCTTTCTTT
CASSMWASTEAFF
>TRBD1|TRBV4-1|TRBJ1-2|NA
TGCGCCAGCAGCCAATGGACAGGGGAAAATGGCTACACCTTC
CASSQWTGENGYTF
>TRBD2|TRBV4-1|TRBJ2-1|NA
TGCGCCAGCAGCTGGGGACTACCTGGGAATGAGCAGTTCTTC
CASSWGLPGNEQFF
>NA|TRBV15|TRBJ2-1|NA
TGTGCCACCAGCCAGACCCGTTCCGGGTGGGAGCAGTTCTTC
CATSQTRSGWEQFF
>TRBD2|TRBV27|TRBJ2-1|NA
TGTGCCAGCAGTTTTCGGGGGGACAATGAGCAGTTCTTC
CASSFRGDNEQFF
>TRBD2|TRBV6-1|TRBJ2-1|NA
TGTGCCAGCAGTGAGGATGTACTAGCGGGAGGGAATGAGCAGTTCTTC
CASSEDVLAGGNEQFF
>NA|TRBV11-2|TRBJ1-1|few
TGTGCCAGCAGCTTAGATGGGGGGGGAGTGAACGCTGAAGCTTTCTTT
CASSLDGGGVNAEAFF
>TRBD2|TRBV12-5|TRBJ2-1|NA
TGTGCTAGTCTTGAAGGACTAGCGGACAATGAGCAGTTCTTC
CASLEGLADNEQFF